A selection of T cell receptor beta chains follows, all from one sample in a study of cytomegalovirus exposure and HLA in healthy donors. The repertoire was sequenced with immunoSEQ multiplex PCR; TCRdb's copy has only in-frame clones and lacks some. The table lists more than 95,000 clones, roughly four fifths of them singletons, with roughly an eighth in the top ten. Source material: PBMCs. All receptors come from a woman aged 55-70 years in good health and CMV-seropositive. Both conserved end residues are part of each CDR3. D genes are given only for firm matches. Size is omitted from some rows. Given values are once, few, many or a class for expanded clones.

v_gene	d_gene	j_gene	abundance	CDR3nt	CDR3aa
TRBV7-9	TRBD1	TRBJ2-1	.	TGTGCCAGCAGGGACAGTGGGGACAGCTCCTACAATGAGCAGTTCTTC	CASRDSGDSSYNEQFF
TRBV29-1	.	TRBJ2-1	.	TGCAGCGTTGTTGATAGCTCCTACAATGAGCAGTTCTTC	CSVVDSSYNEQFF
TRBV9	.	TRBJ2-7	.	TGTGCCAGCGGACACGGGGGGCCCCCCTACGAGCAGTACTTC	CASGHGGPPYEQYF
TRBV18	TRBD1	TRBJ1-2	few	TGTGCCAGCTCACCTTTCTTGACAGGGGGCGGCTATGGCTACACCTTC	CASSPFLTGGGYGYTF
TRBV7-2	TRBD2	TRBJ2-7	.	TGTGCCAGCAGCCCCCAGTCTAGCGGGGGTTACGAGCAGTACTTC	CASSPQSSGGYEQYF
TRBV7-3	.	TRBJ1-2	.	TGTGCCAGCAGCTTCTCCCAGGGCGCGGGCTACACCTTC	CASSFSQGAGYTF
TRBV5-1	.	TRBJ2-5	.	TGCGCCAGCAGCCAGGGGTTTAGTGGGCCAGAGACCCAGTACTTC	CASSQGFSGPETQYF
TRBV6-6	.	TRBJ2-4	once	TGTGCCAGCGTGGGACTGAGGGACATTCAGTACTTC	CASVGLRDIQYF
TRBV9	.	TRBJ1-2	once	TGTGCCAGCAGCGCTCCCCCGGGGGTCGGGGGCTACACCTTC	CASSAPPGVGGYTF
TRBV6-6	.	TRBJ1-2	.	TGTGCCAGCAGTTACGATTGGGGGCGGAGTGGCTACACCTTC	CASSYDWGRSGYTF
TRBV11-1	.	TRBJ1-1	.	TGTGCCAGCAGCGACTCGACGAGGGCTTTGAACACTGAAGCTTTCTTT	CASSDSTRALNTEAFF